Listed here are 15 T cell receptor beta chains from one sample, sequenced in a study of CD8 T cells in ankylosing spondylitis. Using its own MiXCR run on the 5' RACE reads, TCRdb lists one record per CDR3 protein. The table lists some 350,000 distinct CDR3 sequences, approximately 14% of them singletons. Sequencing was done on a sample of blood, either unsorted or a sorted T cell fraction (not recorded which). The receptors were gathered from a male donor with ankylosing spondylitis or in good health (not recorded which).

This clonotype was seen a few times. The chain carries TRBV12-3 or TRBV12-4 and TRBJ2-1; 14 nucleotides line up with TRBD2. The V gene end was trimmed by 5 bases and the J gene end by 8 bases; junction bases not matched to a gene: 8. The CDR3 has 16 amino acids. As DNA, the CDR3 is TGTGCCAGCAGTGCCGGGACTAGCGGGGGAACGGATGAGCAGTTCTTC. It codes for CASSAGTSGGTDEQFF.

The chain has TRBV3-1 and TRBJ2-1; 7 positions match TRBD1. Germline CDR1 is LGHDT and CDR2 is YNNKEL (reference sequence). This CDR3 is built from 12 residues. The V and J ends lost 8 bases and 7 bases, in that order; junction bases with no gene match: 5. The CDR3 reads CASGDRNNEQFF. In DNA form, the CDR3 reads TGTGCCAGCGGGGACAGAAATAATGAGCAGTTCTTC.

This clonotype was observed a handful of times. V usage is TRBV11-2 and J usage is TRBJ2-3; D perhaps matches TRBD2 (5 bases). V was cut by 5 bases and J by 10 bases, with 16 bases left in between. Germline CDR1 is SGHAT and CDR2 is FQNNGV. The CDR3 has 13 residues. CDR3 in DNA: TGTGCCAGCAGCCAGTCCTTGGAGGTTTCGCAGTATTTT. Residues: CASSQSLEVSQYF.

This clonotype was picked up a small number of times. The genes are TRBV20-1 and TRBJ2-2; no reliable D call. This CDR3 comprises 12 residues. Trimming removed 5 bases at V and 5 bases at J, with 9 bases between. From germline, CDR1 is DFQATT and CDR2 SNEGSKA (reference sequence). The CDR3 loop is CSAFSQTGELFF. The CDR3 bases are TGCAGTGCTTTCTCCCAAACCGGGGAGCTGTTTTTT.

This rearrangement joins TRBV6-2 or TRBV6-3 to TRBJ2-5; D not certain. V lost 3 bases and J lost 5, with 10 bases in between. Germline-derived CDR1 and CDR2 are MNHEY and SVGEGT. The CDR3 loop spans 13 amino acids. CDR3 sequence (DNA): TGTGCCAGCAGTTATTTATCTCTGGAGACCCAGTACTTC. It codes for CASSYLSLETQYF.

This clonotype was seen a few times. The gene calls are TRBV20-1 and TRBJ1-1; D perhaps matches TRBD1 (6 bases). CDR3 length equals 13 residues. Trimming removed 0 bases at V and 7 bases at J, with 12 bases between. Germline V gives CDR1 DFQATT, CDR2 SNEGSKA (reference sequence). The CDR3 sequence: CSARDQGDNEAFF. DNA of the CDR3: TGCAGTGCTAGAGATCAAGGGGACAATGAAGCTTTCTTT.

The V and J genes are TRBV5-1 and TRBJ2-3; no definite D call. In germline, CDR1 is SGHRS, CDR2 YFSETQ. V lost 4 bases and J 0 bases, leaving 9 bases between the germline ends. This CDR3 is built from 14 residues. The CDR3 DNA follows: TGCGCCAGCAGCATCTGGTTAAGCACAGATACGCAGTATTTT. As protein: CASSIWLSTDTQYF.

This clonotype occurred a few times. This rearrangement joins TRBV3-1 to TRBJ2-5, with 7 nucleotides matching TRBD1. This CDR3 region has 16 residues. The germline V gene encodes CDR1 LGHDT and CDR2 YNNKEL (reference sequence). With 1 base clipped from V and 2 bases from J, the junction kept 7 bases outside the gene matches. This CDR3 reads CASSQATGQAQETQYF. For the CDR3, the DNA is TGTGCCAGCAGCCAAGCCACAGGACAGGCTCAAGAGACCCAGTACTTC.

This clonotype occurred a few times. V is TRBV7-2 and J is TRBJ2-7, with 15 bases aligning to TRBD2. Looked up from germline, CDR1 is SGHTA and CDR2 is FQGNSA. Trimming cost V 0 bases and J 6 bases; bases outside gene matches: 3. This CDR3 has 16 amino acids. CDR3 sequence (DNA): TGTGCCAGCAGCTTAGCGGGACTAGCGGGAGGAAGCGAGCAGTACTTC. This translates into CASSLAGLAGGSEQYF.

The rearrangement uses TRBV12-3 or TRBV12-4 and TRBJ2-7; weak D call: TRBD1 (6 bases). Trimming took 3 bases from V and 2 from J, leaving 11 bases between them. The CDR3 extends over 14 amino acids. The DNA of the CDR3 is TGTGCCAGCAGTTTTAAAGGGGGTACCTACGAGCAGTACTTC. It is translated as CASSFKGGTYEQYF.

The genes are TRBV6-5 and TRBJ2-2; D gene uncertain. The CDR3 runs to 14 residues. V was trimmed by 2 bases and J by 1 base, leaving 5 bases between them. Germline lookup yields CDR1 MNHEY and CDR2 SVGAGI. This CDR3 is CASSYLMNTGELFF. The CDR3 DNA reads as TGTGCCAGCAGTTACCTTATGAACACCGGGGAGCTGTTTTTT.

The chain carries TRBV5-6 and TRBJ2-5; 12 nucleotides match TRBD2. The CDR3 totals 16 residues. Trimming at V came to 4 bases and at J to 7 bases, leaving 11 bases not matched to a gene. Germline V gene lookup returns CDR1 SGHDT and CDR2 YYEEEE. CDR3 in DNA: TGTGCCAGCAGCCCGAGACTAGCGGGGGCCTGGAGGACCCAGTACTTC. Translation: CASSPRLAGAWRTQYF.

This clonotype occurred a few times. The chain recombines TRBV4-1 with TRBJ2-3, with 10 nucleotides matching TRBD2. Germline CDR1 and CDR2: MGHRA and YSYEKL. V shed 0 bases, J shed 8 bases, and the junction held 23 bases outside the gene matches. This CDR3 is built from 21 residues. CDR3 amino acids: CASSQDPGAGGRSSFLTTQYF. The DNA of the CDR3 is TGCGCCAGCAGCCAAGATCCGGGAGCGGGGGGGCGATCCTCCTTTTTAACTACGCAGTATTTT.

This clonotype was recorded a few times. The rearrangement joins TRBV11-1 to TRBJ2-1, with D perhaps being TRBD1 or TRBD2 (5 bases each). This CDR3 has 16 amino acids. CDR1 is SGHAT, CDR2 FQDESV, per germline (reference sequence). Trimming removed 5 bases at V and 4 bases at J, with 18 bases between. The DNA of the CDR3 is TGTGCCAGCAGCGTACAGGACTCAACCGGGTACAATGAGCAGTTCTTC. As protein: CASSVQDSTGYNEQFF.

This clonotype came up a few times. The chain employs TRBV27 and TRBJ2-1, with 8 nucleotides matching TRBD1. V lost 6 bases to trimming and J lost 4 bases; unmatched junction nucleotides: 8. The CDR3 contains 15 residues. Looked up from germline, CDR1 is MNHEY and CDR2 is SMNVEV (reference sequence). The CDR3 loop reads CASRTGASSYNEQFF. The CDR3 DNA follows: TGTGCCAGCAGGACAGGGGCCTCCTCATACAATGAGCAGTTCTTC.